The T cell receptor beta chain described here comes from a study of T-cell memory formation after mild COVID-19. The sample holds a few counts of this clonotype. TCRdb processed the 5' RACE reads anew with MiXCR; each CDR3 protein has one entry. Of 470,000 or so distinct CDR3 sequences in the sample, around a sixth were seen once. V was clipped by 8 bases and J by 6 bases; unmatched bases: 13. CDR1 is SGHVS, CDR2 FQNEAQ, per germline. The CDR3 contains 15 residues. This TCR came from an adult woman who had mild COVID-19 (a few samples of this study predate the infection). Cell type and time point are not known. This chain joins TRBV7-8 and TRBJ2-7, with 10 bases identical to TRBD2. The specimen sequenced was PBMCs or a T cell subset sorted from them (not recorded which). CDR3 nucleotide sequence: TGTGCCAGCCTGAGAGCGGGAGGGCCCCTTCGCGAGCAGTACTTC. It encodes CASLRAGGPLREQYF.